These 8 T cell receptor beta chains were sequenced from one sample in a study of T-cell memory formation after mild COVID-19. MiXCR, applied by TCRdb to the 5' RACE reads, yields one record per CDR3 protein. Of fewer than 500,000 distinct CDR3 sequences detected, around 27% appear once; the ten largest clones hold about 12%. The sequenced material came from PBMCs or a T cell subset sorted from them (not recorded which). The source is an adult woman who had mild COVID-19 (a few samples of this study predate the infection). Cell type and time point are not known.

A few counts support this clonotype. The chain uses TRBV15 and TRBJ2-1; possible D gene TRBD2, 6 bases. This CDR3 is 14 amino acids long. Trimming left V 5 bases short and J 8 bases short, with 16 bases between. Germline CDR1 is LNHNV and CDR2 is YYDKDF (reference sequence). The CDR3 region is CATSLGSGDYEQFF. DNA for the CDR3: TGTGCCACCAGCCTAGGTAGCGGTGACTATGAGCAGTTCTTC.

The chain recombines TRBV7-2 with TRBJ2-3; the match to TRBD2 covers 8 bases. V shed 3 bases and J 4 bases; nucleotides not matched to a gene: 6. This CDR3 contains 15 residues. In germline, CDR1 is SGHTA, CDR2 FQGNSA. This CDR3 reads CASSFRGTSADTQYF. Written as DNA, the CDR3 is TGTGCCAGCAGCTTCCGTGGGACTAGTGCAGATACGCAGTATTTT. Together with reference TRBV7-2 and TRBJ2-3, the CDR3 gives the full variable domain: GAGVSQSPSNKVTEKGKDVELRCDPISGHTALYWYRQSLGQGLEFLIYFQGNSAPDKSGLPSDRFSAERTGGSVSTLTIQRTQQEDSAVYLCASSFRGTSADTQYFGPGTRLTVL.

This clonotype was picked up a small number of times. The V and J genes are TRBV20-1 and TRBJ2-5, with D possibly matching TRBD2 (7 bases). The CDR3 is made up of 15 amino acids. The germline V and J ends were trimmed by 6 bases and 0 bases, with 17 bases remaining between them. Germline assignment: CDR1 DFQATT and CDR2 SNEGSKA (reference sequence). The CDR3 loop is CSARSGGLYQETQYF. CDR3 sequence (DNA): TGCAGTGCCCGCTCCGGGGGGCTGTACCAAGAGACCCAGTACTTC.

This clonotype was counted between two and nine times. V gene TRBV5-1 combines with J gene TRBJ1-5; D is uncertain. Germline lookup yields CDR1 SGHRS and CDR2 YFSETQ. The CDR3 totals 18 residues. V lost 0 bases, J lost 0 bases, and 16 bases lay in between. CDR3 DNA sequence: TGCGCCAGCAGCTTGGCCCCCTTGACACATTATAGCAATCAGCCCCAGCATTTT. It specifies CASSLAPLTHYSNQPQHF.

This chain links TRBV20-1 with TRBJ2-7, with 12 bases identical to TRBD2. The V gene's germline CDR1 is DFQATT and CDR2 SNEGSKA (reference sequence). V shed 6 bases and J 2 bases; nucleotides not matched to a gene: 11. This CDR3 is 16 amino acids long. CDR3 bases: TGCAGTGCCCCCGGGGCTAGCGGGAGGGTCGCCTACGAGCAGTACTTC. This gives the protein CSAPGASGRVAYEQYF.

The rearrangement joins TRBV7-6 to TRBJ1-5, with 8 positions matching TRBD1. The CDR3 is 13 residues long. The ends lost 1 base at V and 11 bases at J; junction bases unmatched: 4. Germline V gene data show CDR1 as SGHVS and CDR2 as FNYEAQ. CDR3: CASSLVEQGAQHF. Written as DNA, the CDR3 is TGTGCCAGCAGCTTAGTGGAACAGGGGGCCCAGCATTTT. Full variable domain (remainder filled in from reference TRBV7-6 and TRBJ1-5): GAGVSQSPRYKVTKRGQDVALRCDPISGHVSLYWYRQALGQGPEFLTYFNYEAQQDKSGLPNDRFSAERPEGSISTLTIQRTEQRDSAMYRCASSLVEQGAQHFGDGTRLSIL.

The chain recombines TRBV7-6 with TRBJ2-7; 13 nucleotides align to TRBD2. From germline, CDR1 is SGHVS and CDR2 FNYEAQ. The CDR3 contains 17 residues. The V gene end was trimmed by 5 bases and the J gene end by 1 base; junction bases not matched to a gene: 8. CDR3 in DNA: TGTGCCAGCAGCACCGGGACTAGCGGGGACTTATCCTACGAGCAGTACTTC. Protein product: CASSTGTSGDLSYEQYF.

This clonotype was found a few times. The chain links TRBV9 to TRBJ2-5, with a tentative D call TRBD1 (6 bases). The CDR3 totals 15 residues. Germline V gives CDR1 SGDLS, CDR2 YYNGEE. Trimming shortened V by 4 bases and J by 2 bases, and 15 bases separated the two germline ends. The CDR3 protein is CASSLAGTTQETQYF. The CDR3 nucleotides are TGTGCCAGCAGCCTAGCCGGGACAACACAAGAGACCCAGTACTTC.